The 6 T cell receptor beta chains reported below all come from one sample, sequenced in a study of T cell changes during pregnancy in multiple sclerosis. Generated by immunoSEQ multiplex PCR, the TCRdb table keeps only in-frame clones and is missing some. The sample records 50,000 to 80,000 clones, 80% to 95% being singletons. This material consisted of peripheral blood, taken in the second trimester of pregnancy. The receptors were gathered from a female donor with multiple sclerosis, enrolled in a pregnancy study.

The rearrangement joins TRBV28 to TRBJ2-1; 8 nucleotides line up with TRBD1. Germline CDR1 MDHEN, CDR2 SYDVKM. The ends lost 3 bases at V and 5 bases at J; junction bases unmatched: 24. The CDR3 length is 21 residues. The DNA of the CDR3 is TGTGCCAGCAGTTTGGGCGTGTTGGCCCGGCAGGGGGCGACAACTCACAATGAGCAGTTCTTC. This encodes CASSLGVLARQGATTHNEQFF. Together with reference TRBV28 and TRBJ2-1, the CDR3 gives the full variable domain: DVKVTQSSRYLVKRTGEKVFLECVQDMDHENMFWYRQDPGLGLRLIYFSYDVKMKEKGDIPEGYSVSREKKERFSLILESASTNQTSMYLCASSLGVLARQGATTHNEQFFGPGTRLTVL.

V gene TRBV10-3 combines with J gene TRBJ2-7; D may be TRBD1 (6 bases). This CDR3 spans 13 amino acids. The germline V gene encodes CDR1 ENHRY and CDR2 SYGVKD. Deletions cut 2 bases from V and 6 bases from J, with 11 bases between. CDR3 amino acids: CAISETQGREQYF. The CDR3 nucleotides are TGTGCCATCAGTGAGACACAGGGCCGCGAGCAGTACTTC.

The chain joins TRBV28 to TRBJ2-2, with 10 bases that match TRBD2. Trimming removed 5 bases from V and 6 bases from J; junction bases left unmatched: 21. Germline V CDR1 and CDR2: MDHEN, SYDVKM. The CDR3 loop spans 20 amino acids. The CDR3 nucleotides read TGTGCCAGCAGTCCGATATCGAATAGGGATAGCGGGAGGAGGGCCGGGGAGCTGTTTTTT. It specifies CASSPISNRDSGRRAGELFF.

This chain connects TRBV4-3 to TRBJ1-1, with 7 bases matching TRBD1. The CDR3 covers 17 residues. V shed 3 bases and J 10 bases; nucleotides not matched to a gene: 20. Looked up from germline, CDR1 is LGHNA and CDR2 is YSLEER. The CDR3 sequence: CASSHDIGGQGEEGAFF. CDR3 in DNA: TGCGCCAGCAGCCACGACATAGGGGGTCAGGGGGAGGAAGGAGCTTTCTTT.

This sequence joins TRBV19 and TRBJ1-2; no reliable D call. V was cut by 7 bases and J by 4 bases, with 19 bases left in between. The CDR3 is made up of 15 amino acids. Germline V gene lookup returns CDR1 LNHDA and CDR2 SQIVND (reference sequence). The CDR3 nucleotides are TGTGCCAGTACTCCCACGGGCGGGGTCTCCTATGGCTACACCTTC. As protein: CASTPTGGVSYGYTF.

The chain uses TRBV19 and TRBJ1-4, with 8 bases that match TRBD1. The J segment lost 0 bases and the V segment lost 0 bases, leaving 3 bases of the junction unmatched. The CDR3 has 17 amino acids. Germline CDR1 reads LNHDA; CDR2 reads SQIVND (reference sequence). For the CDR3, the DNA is TGTGCCAGTAGTATAGATATGACAGGGGCAACTAATGAAAAACTGTTTTTT. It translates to CASSIDMTGATNEKLFF.